This T cell receptor (beta chain) was found in a study of T cell repertoires in cytomegalovirus infection. Study at large: Public TCR beta signatures provided an indication of both CMV infection and a matching HLA type. Study conclusions and caveats: Identification of carriers of CMV plus the relevant HLA was performed using cumulative public TCR beta family frequency.

TCRdb reprocessed the reads via MiXCR and lists one record per CDR3 protein. The data contain about 310,000 distinct CDR3 sequences, roughly 17% of them singletons. About this clonotype: What it binds is not known.

Per the germline V gene, CDR1 is MGHRA and CDR2 is YSYEKL. Trimming removed 0 bases at V and 4 bases at J, with 18 bases between. This CDR3 contains 17 residues. This chain links TRBV4-1 with TRBJ2-5; a weak D match, TRBD1 (6 bases). The sample taken for sequencing was PBMCs. This clonotype was sampled from a human donor in good health (CMV status not recorded). Some clones in this sample may be carry-over from other donors' samples. The CDR3 DNA reads as TGCGCCAGCAGCCAAGAATCGGGACAAGGAATCGGAGAGACCCAGTACTTC. Translated, it gives CASSQESGQGIGETQYF.